One T cell receptor beta chain is described in this entry. Its antigen is as yet unknown. The data belong to a study of cytomegalovirus exposure and HLA in healthy donors. Study-level findings and limits: For cytomegalovirus status, the classifier reportedly gave diagnoses with high specificity and sensitivity.

CDR1 SGHTA and CDR2 FQGNSA come from the germline V gene. This CDR3 is built from 13 residues. V was clipped by 3 bases and J by 8 bases, with 13 bases between them. Researchers ran the PCR with 60 Vbeta and 13 Jbeta primers. Sequencing used immunoSEQ multiplex PCR; TCRdb keeps in-frame clones, though not all of them. The sample carries about 140,000 clones, 65% to 85% recorded once. The clonotype was recovered from a young man in good health and CMV-seronegative. The chain couples TRBV7-2 to TRBJ1-1, with D uncertain. Source material: PBMCs. CDR3 loop: CASSLIWATEAFF. In DNA form, the CDR3 reads TGTGCCAGCAGCTTGATTTGGGCGACAGAAGCTTTCTTT.